The present T cell receptor beta chain was sequenced within a study of blood T cells in healthy people across ages. Together with a sample-barcoded 5' primer, a J-beta primer mix was included in a second PCR lasting roughly 6 to 12 cycles. Each cDNA molecule was tagged by a template-switch adaptor that had 12 random nucleotides. TCRdb redid the calling of the 5' RACE reads with MiXCR, one entry per CDR3 protein. The sample records 800,000 to 1,000,000 distinct CDR3 sequences, 40% to 60% being singletons. The CDR3 has 14 amino acids. Germline CDR1 SGHNT, CDR2 YYREEE (reference sequence). The J segment lost 4 bases and the V segment lost 4 bases, leaving 4 bases of the junction unmatched. General study results and limits: Per-million-T-cell TCR beta diversity fell roughly linearly with age. Long-lived donors had more naive CD4+ cells and higher diversity than aged donors.

Caucasian individuals from Russia who were healthy and aged about 6 to 95 acted as donors. On this clonotype itself: The antigen is unknown.

Sequencing was done on a sample of blood. This TCR derives from a man aged 25-40 years in good health. V gene TRBV5-4 combines with J gene TRBJ2-3; 9 nucleotides agree with TRBD1. The CDR3 coding sequence is TGTGCCAGCAGCATCCGGGACAGGGCAGATACGCAGTATTTT. Its translation is CASSIRDRADTQYF.